Here is one T cell receptor (beta chain) with its context. The data derive from a study of blood T cell repertoires in COVID-19. In the original processing: Reference gene primer amplification yielded estimated nucleated cell counts. Profiled with immunoSEQ multiplex PCR; TCRdb holds only in-frame clones, not every one. The V and J calls and the clone size are those of that table, but D and trimming were determined from the DNA. This sample yields around 34,000 clones, of which roughly 80% are seen a single time; around an eighth belongs to the top ten. The V segment lost 8 bases and the J segment 8 bases; nucleotides outside the gene matches: 6. Germline CDR1 is SGHTA and CDR2 is FQGNSA. CDR3 length: 13 residues.

V gene TRBV7-2 combines with J gene TRBJ1-4; TRBD1 aligns across 9 bases. The specimen sequenced was peripheral blood. The receptor's source is a woman in her seventies with acute or convalescent COVID-19. The CDR3 DNA is TGTGCCAGCGGGAGGACAGGGGAGGAAAAACTGTTTTTT. Translating it yields CASGRTGEEKLFF.